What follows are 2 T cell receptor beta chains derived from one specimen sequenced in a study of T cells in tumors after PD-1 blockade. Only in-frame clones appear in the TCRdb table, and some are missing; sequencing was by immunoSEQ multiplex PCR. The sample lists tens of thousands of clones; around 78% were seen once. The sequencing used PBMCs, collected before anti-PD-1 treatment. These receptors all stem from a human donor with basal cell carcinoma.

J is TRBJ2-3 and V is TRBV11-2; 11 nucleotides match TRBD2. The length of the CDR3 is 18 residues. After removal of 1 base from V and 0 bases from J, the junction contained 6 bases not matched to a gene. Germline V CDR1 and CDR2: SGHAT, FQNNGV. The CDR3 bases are TGTGCCAGCAGCTTAGGCGTTAGCGGGGGGGGGAGCACAGATACGCAGTATTTT. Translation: CASSLGVSGGGSTDTQYF.

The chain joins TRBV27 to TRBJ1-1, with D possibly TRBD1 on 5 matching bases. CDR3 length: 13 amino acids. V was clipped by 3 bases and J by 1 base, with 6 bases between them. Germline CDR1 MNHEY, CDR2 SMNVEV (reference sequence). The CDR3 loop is CASSFRGNTEAFF. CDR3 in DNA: TGTGCCAGCAGTTTTAGGGGGAACACTGAAGCTTTCTTT.